This TCR beta chain was identified in a study of blood T cell repertoires in COVID-19. Study at large: Nucleic acid was either cDNA or gDNA, and it came from T cells, B-cell-depleted T cells, or PBMCs.

In the original processing: Counts of nucleated cells, estimated from reference gene primer amplification, were obtained. Sequenced by immunoSEQ multiplex PCR; TCRdb stores in-frame clones only, minus some. That table supplies the V and J calls and clone size; D and trimming were determined from the DNA. The sample carries some 130,000 clones, over 70% recorded once. In germline, CDR1 is SNHLY, CDR2 FYNNEI. V lost 10 bases to trimming and J lost 0 bases, with 12 bases between them. The CDR3 covers 13 residues. This clonotype originated in a man older than 75 with acute or convalescent COVID-19. The chain uses TRBV2 and TRBJ1-2; D uncertain. Sequenced: peripheral blood. This CDR3 reads CAITRSANYGYTF. The CDR3 DNA follows: TGTGCCATCACCCGATCAGCTAACTATGGCTACACCTTC.